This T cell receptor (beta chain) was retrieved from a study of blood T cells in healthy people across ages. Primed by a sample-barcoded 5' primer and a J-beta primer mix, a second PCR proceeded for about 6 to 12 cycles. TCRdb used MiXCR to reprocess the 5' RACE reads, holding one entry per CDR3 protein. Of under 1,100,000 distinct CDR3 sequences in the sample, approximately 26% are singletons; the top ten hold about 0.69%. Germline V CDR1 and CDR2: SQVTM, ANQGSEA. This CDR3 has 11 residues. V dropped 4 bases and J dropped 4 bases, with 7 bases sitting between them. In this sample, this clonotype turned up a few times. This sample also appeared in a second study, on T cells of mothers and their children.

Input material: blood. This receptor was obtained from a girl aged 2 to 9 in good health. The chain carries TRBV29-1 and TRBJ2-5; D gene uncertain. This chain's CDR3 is CSVGASETQYF. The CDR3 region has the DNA TGCAGCGTTGGAGCATCAGAGACCCAGTACTTC.